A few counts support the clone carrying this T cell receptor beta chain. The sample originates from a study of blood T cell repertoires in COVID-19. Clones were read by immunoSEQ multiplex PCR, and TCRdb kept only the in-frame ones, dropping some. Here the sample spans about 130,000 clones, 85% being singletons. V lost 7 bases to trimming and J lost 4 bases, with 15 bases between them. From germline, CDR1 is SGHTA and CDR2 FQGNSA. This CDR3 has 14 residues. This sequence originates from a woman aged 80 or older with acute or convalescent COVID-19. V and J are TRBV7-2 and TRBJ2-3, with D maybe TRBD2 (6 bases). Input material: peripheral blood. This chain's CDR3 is CASTAGTVADTQYF. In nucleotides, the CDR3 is TGTGCCAGCACCGCGGGAACAGTAGCAGATACGCAGTATTTT.